This TCR beta chain is drawn from a study of blood T cells in healthy people across ages. Study findings and constraints: Long-lived donors exceeded aged donors in naive CD4+ cells and diversity. TCR beta diversity per million T cells fell roughly linearly with age. A strong correlation was seen between TCR beta diversity and naive T cell percentage.

Total RNA was isolated from each sample in quantities of at least 5 micrograms. The CDR3 is 16 residues long. The V end was cut by 2 bases, the J end by 2 bases, with 16 bases between. Germline assignment: CDR1 MGHRA and CDR2 YSYEKL. Sample-barcoded 5' priming and a J-beta primer mix drove a second PCR of about 7 to 11 cycles. TCRdb re-analysed the 5' RACE reads in MiXCR, keeping a single row per CDR3 protein. The sample holds about 1.5 million distinct CDR3 sequences, 42% seen once. This clonotype was picked up a small number of times. The antigen remains undetermined. The sequencing sample was made of blood. V is TRBV4-1 and J is TRBJ2-7; D may be TRBD1 or TRBD2 (5 bases each). This clonotype originated in a woman between 18 and 29 years old in good health. The CDR3: CASSQSAAGTPYEQYF. For the CDR3, the DNA is TGCGCCAGCAGCCAAAGTGCAGCCGGGACCCCCTACGAGCAGTACTTC.